This T cell receptor (beta chain) derives from a study of glioma-infiltrating T cells after dendritic cell vaccination (dated by TCRdb to between 2015 and 2016). In the study overall: The cohort included roughly 15 glioblastoma patients drawn from Phase I and II dendritic cell vaccination trials, of whom 9 were newly diagnosed and 6 had recurrent disease. Autologous tumor lysate-pulsed dendritic cell vaccination was administered to the patients between the early 2000s and the early 2010s. The vaccine was prepared from monocyte-derived dendritic cells that were cultured for roughly seven days with IL-4 and GM-CSF and then pulsed overnight with autologous tumor lysate. Each patient was given three intradermal dendritic cell vaccine injections, spaced two weeks apart, in the arm below the axilla. Deep sequencing of TCR beta CDR3 regions was used to quantify tumor-infiltrating lymphocyte content and compare tumor and blood repertoires in dendritic cell-vaccinated glioblastoma patients. Survival after dendritic cell vaccination was correlated with TCR sequencing metrics, such as TIL content and the overlap between tumor and blood repertoires. The study at large found these results: TCR clonality showed no direct relationship with survival, which suggests that a diverse polyclonal response may matter. After dendritic cell vaccination, a higher estimated pretreatment TIL content predicted longer time to progression and overall survival. The TCR overlap response model with three groups was called speculative and said to need prospective validation. The cohort was small and heterogeneous, and full blood and tumor sets were available for few patients, with initial-recurrent tumor pairs available for even fewer patients.

TCRB CDR3 regions were amplified from around 1.9 ug genomic DNA, or all available DNA if less, using the immunoSEQ assay. For multiplex PCR, 60 forward primers for TCR V beta segments and 13 reverse primers for J beta segments were used. Synthetic control templates were spiked into each sample at limiting dilution to estimate reads per starting template. The Illumina HiSeq System generated 87 bp sequencing reads. The paper's data handling went like this. PCR and sequencing errors were removed by merging closely related sequences with a nearest neighbor algorithm. TCR overlap was measured as the percentage of unique tumor TCR beta sequences also present in the same patient's peripheral blood. The table was pulled from immuneACCESS by TCRdb, which kept in-frame rearrangements only. Such tables lose some clones; where checked, under half of the loss comes from unresolved V genes, and the rest has no known cause. V, J and clone size are taken as reported in that table, and D and trimming were inferred from the DNA itself. Recorded for this sample are around 60,000 clones; approximately 86% of them occurred a single time. Approximately 10% of the sample goes to the ten largest clones.

The germline V gene (reference sequence) provides CDR1 SEHNR and CDR2 FQNEAQ. The cysteine opens and the phenylalanine closes a CDR3 of 13 amino acids. The read is trimmed to its CDR3 DNA, 39 bases read in frame from base 1. V sheds 6 bases and J sheds 2 bases, leaving 11 bases between their ends. According to the study, the label for this sample's time point signals: after dendritic cell vaccination, including at tumor progression/relapse. Patients were selected for having adequate residual fresh-frozen tumor tissue and more than two years of available survival data. Although molecular status otherwise differed among the glioblastoma patients, no patient had an isocitrate dehydrogenase mutation. PBMC collection took place before vaccination, two weeks after the third vaccination, and at tumor progression if progression occurred. The Qiagen DNeasy Blood extraction Kit was used for extraction of genomic DNA.

Turning to this clone: Its cognate antigen has yet to be identified. No base quality values were provided; no much bigger clone lies one nucleotide off.

The material sequenced was blood, taken after dendritic cell vaccination. The clonotype originates from a human donor with glioblastoma. This chain is built from TRBV7-9 and TRBJ2-7, with the D gene uncertain. DNA sequence: TGTGCCAGCAGTGACGACTGGGCCTACGAGCAGTACTTC. This is translated as CASSDDWAYEQYF.